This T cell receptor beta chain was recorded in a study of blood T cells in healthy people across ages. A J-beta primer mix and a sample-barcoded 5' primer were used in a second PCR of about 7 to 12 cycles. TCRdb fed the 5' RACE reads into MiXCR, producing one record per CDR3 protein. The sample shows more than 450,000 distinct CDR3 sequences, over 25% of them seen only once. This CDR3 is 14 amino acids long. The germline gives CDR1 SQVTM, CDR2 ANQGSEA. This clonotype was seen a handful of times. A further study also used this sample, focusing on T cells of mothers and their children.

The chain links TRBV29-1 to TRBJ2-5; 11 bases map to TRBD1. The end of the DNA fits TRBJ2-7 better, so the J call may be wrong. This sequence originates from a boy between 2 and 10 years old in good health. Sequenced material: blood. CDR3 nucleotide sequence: TGCAGCGTTTGGACAGGGGGCCTCGTCGACGAGCAGTACTTC. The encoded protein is CSVWTGGLVDEQYF.